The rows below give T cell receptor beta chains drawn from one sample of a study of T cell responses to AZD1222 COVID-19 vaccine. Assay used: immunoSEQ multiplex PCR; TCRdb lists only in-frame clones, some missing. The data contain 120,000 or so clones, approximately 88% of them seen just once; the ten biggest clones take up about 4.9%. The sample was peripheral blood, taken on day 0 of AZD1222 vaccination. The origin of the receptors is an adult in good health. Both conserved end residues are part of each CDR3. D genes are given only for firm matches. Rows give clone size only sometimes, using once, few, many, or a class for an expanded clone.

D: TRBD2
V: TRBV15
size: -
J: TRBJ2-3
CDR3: CATRPGSGGHTDTQYF
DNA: TGTGCCACCAGACCCGGAAGCGGGGGGCACACAGATACGCAGTATTTT

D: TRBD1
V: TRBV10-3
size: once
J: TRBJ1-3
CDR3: CAISEDRVGNTIYF
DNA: TGTGCCATCAGTGAGGACAGGGTTGGAAACACCATATATTTT

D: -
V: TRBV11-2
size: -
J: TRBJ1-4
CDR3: CASSLGVTASEKLFF
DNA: TGTGCCAGCAGCTTAGGTGTAACAGCCTCAGAAAAACTGTTTTTT

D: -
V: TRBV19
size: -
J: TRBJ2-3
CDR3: CASSIGGAVTDTQYF
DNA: TGTGCCAGTAGTATTGGGGGGGCAGTCACAGATACGCAGTATTTT

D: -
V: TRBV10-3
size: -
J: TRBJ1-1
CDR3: CAISDGGSPEAFF
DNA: TGTGCCATCAGTGACGGGGGGTCCCCTGAAGCTTTCTTT

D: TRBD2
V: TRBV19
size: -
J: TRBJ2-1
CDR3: CASSIQRGGYNEQFF
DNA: TGTGCCAGTAGTATCCAGCGGGGGGGCTACAATGAGCAGTTCTTC

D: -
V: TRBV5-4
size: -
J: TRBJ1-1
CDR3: CASSSLMGTEAFF
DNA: TGTGCCAGCAGCTCGTTAATGGGCACTGAAGCTTTCTTT

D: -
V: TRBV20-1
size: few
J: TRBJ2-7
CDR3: CSAYSGQYF
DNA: TGCAGTGCGTATAGCGGACAGTACTTC

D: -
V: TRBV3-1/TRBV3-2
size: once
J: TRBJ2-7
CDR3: CASSQRNRGRDEQYF
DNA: TGTGCCAGCAGCCAACGAAACCGCGGCCGAGACGAGCAGTACTTC

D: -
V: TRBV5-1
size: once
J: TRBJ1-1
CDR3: CASSLEGTVEAFF
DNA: TGCGCCAGCAGCTTGGAAGGGACGGTCGAAGCTTTCTTT

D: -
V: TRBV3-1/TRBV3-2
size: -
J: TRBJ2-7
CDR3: CASSQGRTYEQYF
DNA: TGTGCCAGCAGCCAAGGACGGACCTACGAGCAGTACTTC

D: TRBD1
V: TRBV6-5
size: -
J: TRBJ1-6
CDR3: CASSRQGNSPLHF
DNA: TGTGCCAGCAGTCGACAGGGTAATTCACCCCTCCACTTT

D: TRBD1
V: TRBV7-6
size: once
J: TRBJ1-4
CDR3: CASSFSGQVGEKLFF
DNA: TGTGCCAGCAGCTTTTCGGGACAGGTGGGAGAAAAACTGTTTTTT

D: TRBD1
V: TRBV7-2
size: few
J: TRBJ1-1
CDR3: CASSPGTGPMGTEAFF
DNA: TGTGCCAGCAGCCCCGGGACAGGACCGATGGGCACTGAAGCTTTCTTT

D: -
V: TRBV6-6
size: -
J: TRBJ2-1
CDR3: CASSRPYNEQFF
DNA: TGTGCCAGCAGCCGGCCTTACAATGAGCAGTTCTTC

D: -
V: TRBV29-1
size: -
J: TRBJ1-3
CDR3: CSVLAGNTIYF
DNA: TGCAGCGTTTTGGCTGGAAACACCATATATTTT

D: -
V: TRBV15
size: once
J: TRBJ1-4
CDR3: CATSRDGGPNEKLFF
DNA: TGTGCCACCAGCAGAGATGGGGGCCCCAATGAAAAACTGTTTTTT

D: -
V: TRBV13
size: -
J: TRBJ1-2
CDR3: CASSSPGTRGDYGYTF
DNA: TGTGCCAGCAGCTCGCCCGGGACAAGGGGAGACTATGGCTACACCTTC